These 16 T cell receptor beta chains were sequenced from one sample in a study of cytomegalovirus exposure and HLA in healthy donors. The PCR had 60 Vbeta and 13 Jbeta primers. Assay: immunoSEQ multiplex PCR; the TCRdb copy retains only in-frame clones and omits some. The table lists 120,000 to 150,000 clones, approximately 79% of them singletons. What was sequenced was PBMCs. These TCRs come from a woman between 25 and 40 years old in good health and CMV-seronegative.

The genes are TRBV5-5 and TRBJ2-5, with 8 bases fitting TRBD1. Trimming took 5 bases from V and 5 from J; bases not matched to a gene: 14. Germline V gene data show CDR1 as SGHKS and CDR2 as YYEKEE (reference sequence). The CDR3 is 16 residues long. CDR3 nucleotides: TGTGCCAGCAGTCCCCCCCGGACAGGGATGGGGGAGACCCAGTACTTC. Translation gives CASSPPRTGMGETQYF.

CDR3 sequence reads: CASSPEQGRNEKLFF. In DNA form, the CDR3 reads TGTGCCAGCAGTCCGGAGCAGGGCCGCAATGAAAAACTGTTTTTT. The chain recombines TRBV7-8 with TRBJ1-4, with a possible D match to TRBD1 (5 bases). Germline V gene data show CDR1 as SGHVS and CDR2 as FQNEAQ. V was pared by 6 bases and J by 5 bases, with 16 bases between. The CDR3 length is 15 residues.

Regarding this clone: In the same sample, other DNA sequences code for this CDR3. The chain joins TRBV5-1 to TRBJ2-3, with a tentative D call TRBD2 (6 bases). Deletions cut 3 bases from V and 0 bases from J, with 11 bases between. CDR1 is SGHRS and CDR2 is YFSETQ in the germline V gene. The CDR3 is 15 amino acids. CDR3 residues: CASSSAGASTDTQYF. In DNA, the CDR3 is TGCGCCAGCAGCTCAGCGGGCGCTAGCACAGATACGCAGTATTTT.

J is TRBJ2-7 and V is TRBV7-8; possibly TRBD1 for D (6 bases). This CDR3 has 17 residues. Germline V CDR1 and CDR2: SGHVS, FQNEAQ. Trimming stripped 7 bases from V and 3 bases from J, with 25 bases between. CDR3 in amino acids: CASTEITGGSMVYEQYF. CDR3 nucleotides: TGTGCCAGCACCGAAATCACTGGGGGCTCCATGGTCTACGAGCAGTACTTC.

The chain is built from TRBV5-4 and TRBJ2-7; D is unresolved. The V gene's germline CDR1 is SGHNT and CDR2 YYREEE (reference sequence). V gave up 0 bases and J gave up 3 bases, with 10 bases separating them. The CDR3 totals 14 residues. The CDR3 reads CASSLERVNYEQYF. Written as DNA, the CDR3 is TGTGCCAGCAGCTTGGAACGGGTAAACTACGAGCAGTACTTC.

This chain links TRBV9 with TRBJ1-2, with 7 bases that match TRBD1. The CDR3 has 13 amino acids. V lost 2 bases, J lost 4 bases, and 2 bases stayed unmatched. From germline, CDR1 is SGDLS and CDR2 YYNGEE. The CDR3 reads CASSVGTAYGYTF. CDR3 coding DNA: TGTGCCAGCAGCGTTGGGACAGCCTATGGCTACACCTTC.

This clone has more than one count but fewer than ten. This rearrangement joins TRBV19 to TRBJ1-3; no clear D gene. V was cut by 7 bases and J by 4 bases, with 11 bases left in between. The germline V gene encodes CDR1 LNHDA and CDR2 SQIVND (reference sequence). This CDR3 has 13 residues. The CDR3 DNA is TGTGCCAGTACAAAACAGAGAGGAAACACCATATATTTT. This sequence encodes CASTKQRGNTIYF. Filled out from reference TRBV19 and TRBJ1-3, the complete variable domain reads DGGITQSPKYLFRKEGQNVTLSCEQNLNHDAMYWYRQDPGQGLRLIYYSQIVNDFQKGDIAEGYSVSREKKESFPLTVTSAQKNPTAFYLCASTKQRGNTIYFGEGSWLTVV.

The chain couples TRBV7-8 to TRBJ1-2; 7 bases agree with TRBD1. Germline V gene lookup returns CDR1 SGHVS and CDR2 FQNEAQ. The CDR3 runs to 13 residues. V shed 1 base and J 4 bases; nucleotides not matched to a gene: 0. CDR3 region: CASSLGQGYGYTF. Here the CDR3 DNA reads TGTGCCAGCAGCTTAGGACAGGGCTATGGCTACACCTTC.

The chain is built from TRBV29-1 and TRBJ1-1, with a weak D call TRBD1 (5 bases). CDR1 and CDR2 from the germline V gene are SQVTM and ANQGSEA. Trimming took off 0 bases at V and 4 bases at J, with 12 bases between the two ends. There are 14 residues in the CDR3. The CDR3 bases are TGCAGCGTTGAAGATATTGGGGCACTCACTGAAGCTTTCTTT. It encodes CSVEDIGALTEAFF.

The CDR3 region is CASSHGTSGDMSTDTQYF. The CDR3 nucleotides are TGTGCCAGCAGTCATGGGACTAGCGGGGATATGAGCACAGATACGCAGTATTTT. The rearrangement links TRBV9 to TRBJ2-3, with 13 bases fitting TRBD2. CDR1 and CDR2 from the germline V gene are SGDLS and YYNGEE. The CDR3 length is 18 residues. J lost 0 bases, V lost 5 bases, and 9 bases had no gene match.

This chain uses TRBV7-8 with TRBJ2-5, with 7 bases that match TRBD2. V dropped 4 bases and J dropped 2; count of bases not matched to a gene: 4. Germline CDR1 SGHVS, CDR2 FQNEAQ. This CDR3 has 14 residues. The CDR3 here is CASSSGTKQETQYF. The DNA of the CDR3 is TGTGCCAGCAGCTCGGGGACTAAACAAGAGACCCAGTACTTC.

The rearrangement links TRBV30 to TRBJ1-3, with D perhaps matching TRBD1 (5 bases). V was shortened by 2 bases and J by 4 bases, with 9 bases between the two germline ends. The germline gives CDR1 GTSNPN, CDR2 SVGIG (reference sequence). The CDR3 contains 13 residues. In nucleotides, the CDR3 is TGTGCCTGGAGTCACGGGGGGGGAAACACCATATATTTT. It yields the protein CAWSHGGGNTIYF.

CDR3 sequence: CAWSFGGTGNQPQHF. CDR3 nucleotides: TGTGCCTGGAGCTTTGGAGGGACAGGTAATCAGCCCCAGCATTTT. This rearrangement joins TRBV30 to TRBJ1-5; 8 bases are shared with TRBD1. The V and J ends lost 3 bases and 4 bases, in that order; junction bases with no gene match: 8. Germline lookup yields CDR1 GTSNPN and CDR2 SVGIG (reference sequence). The CDR3 has 15 amino acids.

The CDR3 region has the DNA TGCGCCAGCAGCCAAGTGCGGGGCACAGATACGCAGTATTTT. Translated: CASSQVRGTDTQYF. The chain employs TRBV4-3 and TRBJ2-3; D perhaps matches TRBD2 (5 bases). CDR1 LGHNA and CDR2 YSLEER come from the germline V gene. V lost 1 base and J 1 base, leaving 6 bases between the germline ends. CDR3 size: 14 residues.

This clone was counted only a few times. V usage is TRBV6-1 and J usage is TRBJ2-5, with D perhaps TRBD2 (5 bases). V was trimmed by 6 bases and J by 4 bases, leaving 12 bases between them. The CDR3 contains 13 residues. CDR1 is MNHNS and CDR2 is SASEGT in the germline V gene. CDR3 DNA sequence: TGTGCCAGCAGGTCCAGGACTTTAGAGACCCAGTACTTC. It translates to CASRSRTLETQYF.

The chain employs TRBV7-8 and TRBJ1-1; D remains unclear. Trimming took 10 bases from V and 1 from J, leaving 13 bases between them. The V gene's germline CDR1 is SGHVS and CDR2 FQNEAQ. The CDR3 totals 13 residues. CDR3 coding DNA: TGTGCCATCCAGGCACGATGGAACACTGAAGCTTTCTTT. Translated: CAIQARWNTEAFF.